The rows below give T cell receptor beta chains drawn from one sample of a study of OX40 agonist ivuxolimab in advanced cancers. The method was immunoSEQ multiplex PCR; TCRdb's version includes in-frame clones alone and lacks a portion of them. The profile shows 20,000 to 25,000 clones, 84% of them singletons. The source was CD4+ or CD8+ T cells sorted from blood, collected in a trial of the OX40 agonist ivuxolimab. These receptors originate from an adult with an advanced solid tumor such as melanoma, head and neck, liver or kidney cancer. Each CDR3 is given with its conserved first and last residue. The order of the fields is J gene, V gene, clone size, D gene, CDR3 protein, CDR3 DNA. The D gene is left open where the match is weak. Clone size is given for some rows only: seen once, a few or many times, or a class if the clone is expanded.

J gene: TRBJ1-2
V gene: TRBV9
clone size: NA
D gene: NA
CDR3 protein: CASSEQTGTKGGRDYGYTF
CDR3 DNA: TGTGCCAGCAGCGAGCAAACCGGGACAAAAGGGGGGAGAGACTATGGCTACACCTTC

J gene: TRBJ1-1
V gene: TRBV7-9
clone size: NA
D gene: NA
CDR3 protein: CASSFLPEAFF
CDR3 DNA: TGTGCCAGCAGCTTCTTGCCTGAAGCTTTCTTT

J gene: TRBJ1-2
V gene: TRBV10-3
clone size: NA
D gene: NA
CDR3 protein: CAISESTLAQGYTF
CDR3 DNA: TGTGCCATCAGTGAGTCCACCCTCGCGCAGGGCTACACCTTC

J gene: TRBJ2-3
V gene: TRBV9
clone size: NA
D gene: TRBD2
CDR3 protein: CASSVEKRGASTDTQYF
CDR3 DNA: TGTGCCAGCAGCGTAGAGAAGCGGGGGGCCAGCACAGATACGCAGTATTTT

J gene: TRBJ2-1
V gene: TRBV15
clone size: once
D gene: NA
CDR3 protein: CATDNVGENEQFF
CDR3 DNA: TGTGCCACCGACAATGTCGGGGAAAATGAGCAGTTCTTC

J gene: TRBJ2-2
V gene: TRBV6-5
clone size: NA
D gene: NA
CDR3 protein: CASSYSTVPGELFF
CDR3 DNA: TGTGCCAGCAGTTACTCAACAGTCCCCGGGGAGCTGTTTTTT

J gene: TRBJ1-2
V gene: TRBV7-9
clone size: few
D gene: NA
CDR3 protein: CASSLTGIYGYTF
CDR3 DNA: TGTGCCAGCAGCTTAACGGGGATCTATGGCTACACCTTC

J gene: TRBJ1-6
V gene: TRBV27
clone size: NA
D gene: TRBD1
CDR3 protein: CASTDRAPSYNSPLHF
CDR3 DNA: TGTGCCAGCACCGACAGGGCCCCTTCCTATAATTCACCCCTCCACTTT

J gene: TRBJ2-7
V gene: TRBV19
clone size: NA
D gene: NA
CDR3 protein: CATGDTGSSYEQYF
CDR3 DNA: TGTGCCACCGGAGATACAGGGAGCTCCTACGAGCAGTACTTC

J gene: TRBJ1-5
V gene: TRBV7-6
clone size: NA
D gene: NA
CDR3 protein: CASSLGFNQPQHF
CDR3 DNA: TGTGCCAGCAGTTTAGGGTTCAATCAGCCCCAGCATTTT

J gene: TRBJ2-3
V gene: TRBV6-6
clone size: NA
D gene: NA
CDR3 protein: CASSYSQTVDTQYF
CDR3 DNA: TGTGCCAGCAGTTACTCTCAGACAGTAGATACGCAGTATTTT

J gene: TRBJ2-7
V gene: TRBV9
clone size: once
D gene: NA
CDR3 protein: CASSVGAVSYEQYF
CDR3 DNA: TGTGCCAGCAGCGTAGGGGCGGTGAGCTACGAGCAGTACTTC

J gene: TRBJ1-1
V gene: TRBV9
clone size: NA
D gene: TRBD1
CDR3 protein: CASSQGQGRHTEAFF
CDR3 DNA: TGTGCCAGCAGCCAAGGACAGGGAAGACACACTGAAGCTTTCTTT

J gene: TRBJ2-7
V gene: TRBV6-5
clone size: NA
D gene: NA
CDR3 protein: CASSYEGYEQYF
CDR3 DNA: TGTGCCAGCAGTTACGAGGGGTACGAGCAGTACTTC

J gene: TRBJ1-2
V gene: TRBV7-8
clone size: NA
D gene: NA
CDR3 protein: CASSHSRGGGVYGYTF
CDR3 DNA: TGTGCCAGCAGCCACTCCCGAGGGGGGGGAGTATATGGCTACACCTTC

J gene: TRBJ1-3
V gene: TRBV9
clone size: NA
D gene: NA
CDR3 protein: CASSAAGGAIGNTIYF
CDR3 DNA: TGTGCCAGCAGCGCCGCGGGGGGGGCGATTGGAAACACCATATATTTT

J gene: TRBJ2-7
V gene: TRBV9
clone size: NA
D gene: NA
CDR3 protein: CASSVSGSRSYEQYF
CDR3 DNA: TGTGCCAGCAGCGTAAGTGGCTCCCGGTCGTACGAGCAGTACTTC

J gene: TRBJ1-1
V gene: TRBV4-1
clone size: NA
D gene: NA
CDR3 protein: CASSQVRSGNTEAFF
CDR3 DNA: TGCGCCAGCAGCCAAGTGAGGTCAGGAAACACTGAAGCTTTCTTT

J gene: TRBJ1-6
V gene: TRBV10-2
clone size: few
D gene: NA
CDR3 protein: CASSRPDRSPLHF
CDR3 DNA: TGCGCCAGCAGTAGGCCAGACAGGTCACCCCTCCACTTT

J gene: TRBJ2-1
V gene: TRBV27
clone size: NA
D gene: NA
CDR3 protein: CASSTGTGSSYNEQFF
CDR3 DNA: TGCGCCAGCAGTACCGGGACGGGAAGCTCCTACAATGAGCAGTTCTTC

J gene: TRBJ1-1
V gene: TRBV5-4
clone size: NA
D gene: NA
CDR3 protein: CASSFQVGAHTEAFF
CDR3 DNA: TGTGCCAGCAGCTTCCAAGTAGGGGCCCACACTGAAGCTTTCTTT

J gene: TRBJ2-2
V gene: TRBV6-1
clone size: few
D gene: NA
CDR3 protein: CAIFPGLRTGELFF
CDR3 DNA: TGTGCCATCTTCCCCGGGTTGCGCACCGGGGAGCTGTTTTTT

J gene: TRBJ2-7
V gene: TRBV4-1
clone size: few
D gene: NA
CDR3 protein: CASSPGRSPSYEQYF
CDR3 DNA: TGCGCCAGCAGCCCGGGACGGTCTCCCTCCTACGAGCAGTACTTC

J gene: TRBJ2-1
V gene: TRBV4-3
clone size: NA
D gene: NA
CDR3 protein: CASSPEGRRDNEQFF
CDR3 DNA: TGCGCCAGCAGCCCTGAAGGTAGGAGGGACAATGAGCAGTTCTTC

J gene: TRBJ1-1
V gene: TRBV6-5
clone size: NA
D gene: NA
CDR3 protein: CASSPTGNTEAFF
CDR3 DNA: TGTGCCAGCAGTCCTACAGGGAACACTGAAGCTTTCTTT

J gene: TRBJ1-2
V gene: TRBV5-6
clone size: NA
D gene: NA
CDR3 protein: CASREFGGDPGGYTF
CDR3 DNA: TGTGCCAGCAGAGAATTTGGAGGGGATCCGGGTGGCTACACCTTC

J gene: TRBJ2-2
V gene: TRBV27
clone size: NA
D gene: TRBD2
CDR3 protein: CASSPAGGGTGELFF
CDR3 DNA: TGTGCCAGCAGTCCGGCGGGGGGGGGCACCGGGGAGCTGTTTTTT

J gene: TRBJ2-5
V gene: TRBV7-2
clone size: NA
D gene: TRBD2
CDR3 protein: CASSYSGGSQETQYF
CDR3 DNA: TGTGCCAGCAGTTATAGCGGGGGGTCTCAAGAGACCCAGTACTTC

J gene: TRBJ1-1
V gene: TRBV7-6
clone size: NA
D gene: NA
CDR3 protein: CASSLSGFDEAFF
CDR3 DNA: TGTGCCAGCAGCTTATCAGGGTTCGATGAAGCTTTCTTT

J gene: TRBJ1-2
V gene: TRBV7-9
clone size: NA
D gene: NA
CDR3 protein: CASSLAGKDGYTF
CDR3 DNA: TGTGCCAGCAGCTTAGCAGGGAAGGACGGCTACACCTTC

J gene: TRBJ2-1
V gene: TRBV27
clone size: NA
D gene: NA
CDR3 protein: CASSFPGLSYNEQFF
CDR3 DNA: TGTGCCAGCAGTTTCCCGGGGCTCTCCTACAATGAGCAGTTCTTC

J gene: TRBJ2-7
V gene: TRBV11-2
clone size: NA
D gene: NA
CDR3 protein: CASSLMGEIRYEQYF
CDR3 DNA: TGTGCCAGCAGCTTAATGGGGGAAATTCGCTACGAGCAGTACTTC

J gene: TRBJ2-7
V gene: TRBV6-9
clone size: NA
D gene: NA
CDR3 protein: CASSYSGSEQYF
CDR3 DNA: TGTGCCAGCAGTTACTCAGGATCCGAGCAGTACTTC

J gene: TRBJ1-3
V gene: TRBV9
clone size: medium-sized
D gene: NA
CDR3 protein: CASSAQGSGNTIYF
CDR3 DNA: TGTGCCAGCAGCGCCCAGGGGTCTGGAAACACCATATATTTT

J gene: TRBJ1-1
V gene: TRBV9
clone size: NA
D gene: TRBD1
CDR3 protein: CASSATGSEAFF
CDR3 DNA: TGTGCCAGCAGCGCGACAGGGTCTGAAGCTTTCTTT

J gene: TRBJ2-1
V gene: TRBV7-9
clone size: NA
D gene: NA
CDR3 protein: CASGTGLSYNEQFF
CDR3 DNA: TGTGCCAGCGGAACGGGACTCTCATACAATGAGCAGTTCTTC

J gene: TRBJ1-2
V gene: TRBV7-8
clone size: NA
D gene: NA
CDR3 protein: CASSLAAAYEGYTF
CDR3 DNA: TGTGCCAGCAGCTTAGCGGCAGCCTATGAGGGCTACACCTTC

J gene: TRBJ2-3
V gene: TRBV9
clone size: NA
D gene: NA
CDR3 protein: CASSVAGLSTDTQYF
CDR3 DNA: TGTGCCAGCAGCGTAGCTGGGTTAAGCACAGATACGCAGTATTTT